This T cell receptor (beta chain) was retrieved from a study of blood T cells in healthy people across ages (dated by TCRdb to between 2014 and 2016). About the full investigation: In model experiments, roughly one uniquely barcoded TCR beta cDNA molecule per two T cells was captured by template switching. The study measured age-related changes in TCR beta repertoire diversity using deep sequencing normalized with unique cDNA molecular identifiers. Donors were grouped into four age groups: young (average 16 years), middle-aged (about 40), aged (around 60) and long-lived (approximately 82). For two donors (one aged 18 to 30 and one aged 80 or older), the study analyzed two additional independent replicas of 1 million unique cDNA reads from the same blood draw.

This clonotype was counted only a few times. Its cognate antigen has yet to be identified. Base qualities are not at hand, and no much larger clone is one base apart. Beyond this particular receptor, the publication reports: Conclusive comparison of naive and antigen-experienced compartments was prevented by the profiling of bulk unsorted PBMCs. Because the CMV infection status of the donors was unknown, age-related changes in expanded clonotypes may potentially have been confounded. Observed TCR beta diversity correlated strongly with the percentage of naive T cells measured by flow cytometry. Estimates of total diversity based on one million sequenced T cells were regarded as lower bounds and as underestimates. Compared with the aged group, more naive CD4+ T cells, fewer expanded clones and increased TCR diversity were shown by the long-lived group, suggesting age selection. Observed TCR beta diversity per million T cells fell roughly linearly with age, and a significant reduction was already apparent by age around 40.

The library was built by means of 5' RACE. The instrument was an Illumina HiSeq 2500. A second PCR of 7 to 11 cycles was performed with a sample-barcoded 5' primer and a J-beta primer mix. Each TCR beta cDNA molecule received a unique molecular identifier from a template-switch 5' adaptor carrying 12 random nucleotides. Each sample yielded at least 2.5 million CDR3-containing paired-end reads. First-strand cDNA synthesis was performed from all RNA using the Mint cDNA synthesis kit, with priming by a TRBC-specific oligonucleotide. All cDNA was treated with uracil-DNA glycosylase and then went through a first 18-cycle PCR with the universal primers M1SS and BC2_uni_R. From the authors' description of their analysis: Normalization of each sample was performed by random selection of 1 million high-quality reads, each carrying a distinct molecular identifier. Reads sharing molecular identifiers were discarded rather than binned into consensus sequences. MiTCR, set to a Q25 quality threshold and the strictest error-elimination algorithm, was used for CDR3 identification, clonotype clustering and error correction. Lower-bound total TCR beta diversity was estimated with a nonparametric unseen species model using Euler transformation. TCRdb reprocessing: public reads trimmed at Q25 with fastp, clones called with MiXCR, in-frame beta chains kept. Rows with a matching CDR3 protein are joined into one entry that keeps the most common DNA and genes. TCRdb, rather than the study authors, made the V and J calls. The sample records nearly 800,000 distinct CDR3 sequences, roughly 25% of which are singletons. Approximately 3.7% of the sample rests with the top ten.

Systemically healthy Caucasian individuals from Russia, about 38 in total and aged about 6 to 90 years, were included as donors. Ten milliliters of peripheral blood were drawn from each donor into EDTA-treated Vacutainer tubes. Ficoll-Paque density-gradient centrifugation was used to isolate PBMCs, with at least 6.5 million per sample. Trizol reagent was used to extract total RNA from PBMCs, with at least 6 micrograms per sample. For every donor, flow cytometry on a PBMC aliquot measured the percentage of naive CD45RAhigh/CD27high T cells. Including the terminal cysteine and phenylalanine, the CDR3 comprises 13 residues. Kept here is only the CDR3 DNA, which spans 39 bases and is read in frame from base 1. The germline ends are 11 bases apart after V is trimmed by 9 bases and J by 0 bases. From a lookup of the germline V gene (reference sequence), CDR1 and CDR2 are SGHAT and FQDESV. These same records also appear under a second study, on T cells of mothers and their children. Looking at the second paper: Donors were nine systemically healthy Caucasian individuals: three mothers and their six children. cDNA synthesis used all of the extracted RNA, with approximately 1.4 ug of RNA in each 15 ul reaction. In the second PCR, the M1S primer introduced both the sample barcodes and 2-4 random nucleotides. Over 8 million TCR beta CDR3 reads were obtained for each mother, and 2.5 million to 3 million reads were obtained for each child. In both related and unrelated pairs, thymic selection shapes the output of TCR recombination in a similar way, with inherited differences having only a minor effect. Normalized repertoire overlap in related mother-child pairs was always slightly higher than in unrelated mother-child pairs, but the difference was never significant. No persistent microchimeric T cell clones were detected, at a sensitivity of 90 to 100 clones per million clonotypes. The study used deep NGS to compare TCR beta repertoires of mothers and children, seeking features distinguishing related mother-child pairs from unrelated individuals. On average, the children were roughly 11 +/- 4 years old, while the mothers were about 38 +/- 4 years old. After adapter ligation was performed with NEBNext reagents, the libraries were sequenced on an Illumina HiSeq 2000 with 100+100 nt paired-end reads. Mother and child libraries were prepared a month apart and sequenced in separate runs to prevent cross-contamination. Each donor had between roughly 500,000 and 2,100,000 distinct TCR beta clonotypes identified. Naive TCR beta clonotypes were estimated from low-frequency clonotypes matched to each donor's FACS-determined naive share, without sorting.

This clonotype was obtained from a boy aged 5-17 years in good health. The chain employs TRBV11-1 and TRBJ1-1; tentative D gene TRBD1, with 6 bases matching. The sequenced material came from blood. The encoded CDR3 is CASCTGLNTEAFF. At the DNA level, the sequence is TGTGCCAGTTGTACAGGGTTGAACACTGAAGCTTTCTTT.